The subject of this entry is one TCR beta chain. Ten or more counts support this clone. Its antigen target is currently unknown. No base quality values were provided; no much bigger clone lies one nucleotide off. V lost 4 bases and J lost 3 bases; the stretch between them is 6 bases long. Sequences LGHDT (CDR1) and YNNKEL (CDR2) are obtained from the germline V gene (reference sequence). The cysteine opens and the phenylalanine closes a CDR3 of 12 amino acids. The CDR3 DNA has 36 bases and is translated from base 1. These data belong to a study of blood T cell repertoires in COVID-19 (dated by TCRdb to the early 2020s). About the study as a whole: The collaborator samples originated in the United States, Italy and Spain and spanned the acute and convalescent phases of COVID-19. The prospective study material was composed of cDNA or gDNA derived from T cells, B-cell-depleted T cells, or PBMCs. Subjects who had been exposed to COVID-19, were actively infected with it, or had recovered from it provided the deeply sampled blood TCRbeta repertoires that made up the dataset. The repertoires were made available in a free public database intended to serve as a resource for research on the immune response to SARS-CoV-2. Samples came from the ongoing ImmuneRACE study (first 160 participants) plus 1,254 subjects from 6 global collaborators. Nearly every sample came with metadata listing a de-identified subject ID, COVID-19 status, age in years and sex. Where HLA class I and class II types were available, the types were taken from metadata supplied by the sample provider, not from assay-based typing.

Overall study results and their limits: The amount of clinical and demographic metadata varied by source and participant and was provided uncurated.

The immunoSEQ Assay, a bias-controlled multiplex PCR, was used to amplify TCRbeta CDR3 regions from genomic DNA. Turning to the authors' computational methods: The number of nucleated cells in each sample was estimated by amplification of reference gene primers within the assay. Sequence reads were collapsed and filtered to measure the absolute abundance of every unique TCRbeta CDR3 rearrangement. For each sample, productive Simpson clonality was calculated as the square root of Simpson's diversity index across productive rearrangements. TCRdb limited this immuneACCESS table to in-frame rearrangements with V and J called. A share of clones is missing; checked studies link under half to unresolved V genes, and the rest is unexplained. D and trimming come from the DNA, and the V and J calls and clone size come from that table. In all, the sample holds around 84,000 clones, and roughly three quarters of those were seen once. Together, the top ten hold 35% to 40% of the sample.

One collaborating source in Seattle enrolled patients during active infection and followed them longitudinally through the course of disease. Each collaborating institution followed its own protocols to collect whole blood in K2EDTA tubes. Collaborator samples were shipped for TCRbeta analysis as frozen whole blood, isolated PBMCs, or DNA extracted from either sample type. The chain links TRBV3-1 (or the pseudogene TRBV3-2) with TRBJ1-1, with no confidently assigned D gene. The sequence was collected from a man in his fifties or sixties with COVID-19, enrolled during active disease. The sample comprised peripheral blood. In nucleotides, the sequence is TGTGCCAGCAGCCGGTCAGACACTGAAGCTTTCTTT. Protein translation: CASSRSDTEAFF.